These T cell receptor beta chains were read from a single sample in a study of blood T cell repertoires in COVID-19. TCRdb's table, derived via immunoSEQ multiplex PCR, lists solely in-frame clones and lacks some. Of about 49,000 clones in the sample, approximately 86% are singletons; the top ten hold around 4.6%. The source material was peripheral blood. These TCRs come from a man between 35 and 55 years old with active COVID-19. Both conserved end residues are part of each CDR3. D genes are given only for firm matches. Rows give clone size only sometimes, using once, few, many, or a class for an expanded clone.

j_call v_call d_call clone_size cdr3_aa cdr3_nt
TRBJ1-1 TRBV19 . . CASSGHLNTEAFF TGTGCCAGTAGTGGACATCTGAACACTGAAGCTTTCTTT
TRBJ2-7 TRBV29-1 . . CSVEMSYEQYF TGCAGCGTTGAAATGAGCTACGAGCAGTACTTC
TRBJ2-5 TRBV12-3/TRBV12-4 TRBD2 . CASSRTSQESYF TGTGCCAGCAGCCGGACTAGCCAAGAGTCCTACTTC
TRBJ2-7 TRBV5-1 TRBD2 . CASSSKPGLAPIPYEQYF TGCGCCAGCAGCTCTAAACCGGGACTAGCGCCTATTCCCTACGAGCAGTACTTC
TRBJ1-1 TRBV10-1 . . CASSDPSTEAFF TGCGCCAGCAGTGACCCGAGCACTGAAGCTTTCTTT
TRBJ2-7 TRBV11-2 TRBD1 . CASTFGTGLHEQYF TGTGCCAGCACCTTCGGGACAGGCCTCCACGAGCAGTACTTC
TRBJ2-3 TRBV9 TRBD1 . CASSEQGDTQYF TGTGCCAGCAGCGAACAGGGGGATACGCAGTATTTT
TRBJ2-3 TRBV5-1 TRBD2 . CASSVSSGRPPDTQYF TGCGCCAGCAGCGTATCTAGCGGGAGGCCTCCAGATACGCAGTATTTT
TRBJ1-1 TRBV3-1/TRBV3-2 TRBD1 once CASSQEDRVNTEAFF TGTGCCAGCAGCCAAGAGGACAGGGTGAACACTGAAGCTTTCTTT
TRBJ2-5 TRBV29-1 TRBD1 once CSVGTGGQETQYF TGCAGCGTTGGAACAGGGGGCCAAGAGACCCAGTACTTC
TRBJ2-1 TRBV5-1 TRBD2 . CASSFATSGRRSYNEQFF TGCGCCAGCAGCTTCGCTACTAGCGGGAGAAGGTCCTACAATGAGCAGTTCTTC
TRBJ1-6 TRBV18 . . CASSPGGGDSPLHF TGTGCCAGCTCACCAGGGGGAGGTGATTCACCCCTCCACTTT
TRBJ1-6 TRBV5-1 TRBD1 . CASSLTTGSYSPLHF TGCGCCAGCAGCCTCACGACAGGGTCGTATTCACCCCTCCACTTT
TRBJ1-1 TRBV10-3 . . CAISESRDRPSEAFF TGTGCCATCAGTGAGTCGCGGGACCGTCCATCTGAAGCTTTCTTT
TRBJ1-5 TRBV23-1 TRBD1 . CASSPTGRKPQHF TGCGCCAGCAGCCCGACAGGGAGGAAGCCCCAGCATTTT
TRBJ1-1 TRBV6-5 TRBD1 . CASSSPRAGGAAEAFF TGTGCCAGCAGTTCCCCCCGTGCAGGGGGTGCCGCTGAAGCTTTCTTT
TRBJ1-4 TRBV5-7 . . CASSPPPRVGCEKLFF TGTGCCAGCAGCCCCCCCCCGCGGGTAGGGTGTGAAAAACTGTTTTTT
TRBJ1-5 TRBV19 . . CASSSTGQDQPQHF TGTGCCAGTAGTTCAACAGGGCAGGATCAGCCCCAGCATTTT
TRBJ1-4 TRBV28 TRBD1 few CASSPLGQESTKLFF TGTGCCAGCAGCCCACTCGGACAGGAGTCAACAAAACTGTTTTTT
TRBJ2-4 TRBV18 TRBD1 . CASSPGQGKNIQYF TGTGCCAGCTCACCGGGACAGGGAAAAAACATTCAGTACTTC
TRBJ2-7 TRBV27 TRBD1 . CASSFGTDSYEQYF TGTGCCAGCAGTTTTGGGACAGACTCCTACGAGCAGTACTTC
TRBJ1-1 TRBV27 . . CASTSSPWSMNTEAFF TGTGCCAGTACGTCGAGTCCTTGGTCTATGAACACTGAAGCTTTCTTT
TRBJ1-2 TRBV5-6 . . CASSYLSVSYGYTF TGTGCCAGCAGCTATTTGTCAGTATCCTATGGCTACACCTTC
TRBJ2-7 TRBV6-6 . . CASSPRRGNRGDYEQYF TGTGCCAGCAGTCCCCGACGTGGGAATCGCGGGGACTACGAGCAGTACTTC
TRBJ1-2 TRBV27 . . CASSLLGPQGPIYGYTF TGTGCCAGCAGTTTATTAGGGCCACAGGGCCCGATCTATGGCTACACCTTC
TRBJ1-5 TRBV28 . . CASSLGGSSNQPQHF TGTGCCAGCAGTTTGGGGGGTAGTAGCAATCAGCCCCAGCATTTT
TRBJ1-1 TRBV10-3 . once CAISPRAGEGNTEAFF TGTGCCATCTCACCCCGGGCCGGGGAAGGTAACACTGAAGCTTTCTTT
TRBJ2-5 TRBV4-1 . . CASSQVGTTQETQYF TGCGCCAGCAGCCAAGTCGGGACAACCCAAGAGACCCAGTACTTC
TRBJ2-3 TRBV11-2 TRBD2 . CASSFAPGLAGGNTDTQYF TGTGCCAGCAGCTTTGCCCCGGGACTAGCGGGAGGAAACACAGATACGCAGTATTTT
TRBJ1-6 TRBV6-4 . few CASSEQENSPLHF TGTGCCAGCAGTGAACAGGAGAATTCACCCCTCCACTTT
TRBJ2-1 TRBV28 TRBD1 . CASSPPTGVPYNEQFF TGTGCCAGCAGTCCTCCCACAGGGGTTCCCTACAATGAGCAGTTCTTC
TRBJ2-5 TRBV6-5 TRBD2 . CASGTSGSNAETQYF TGTGCCAGCGGGACTAGCGGGAGTAACGCGGAGACCCAGTACTTC
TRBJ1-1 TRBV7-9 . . CASSLARNTEAFF TGTGCCAGCAGCTTAGCCAGGAACACTGAAGCTTTCTTT